This TCR beta chain stems from a study of T-cell reconstitution after alpha-beta-depleted transplantation in children (dated by TCRdb to 2016 to 2017). Turning to the overall study: Using TCR repertoire profiling, the study quantitatively followed how T-cell immune reconstitution unfolded in children after TCRalphabeta/CD19-depleted allogeneic hematopoietic cell transplantation.

This clonotype was picked up many times. Its binding antigen is unknown. Base qualities are not provided; no much larger clone lies one nucleotide away. The library came from PCR. Sequencing was performed on an Illumina HiSeq 2500. TCR libraries were prepared with molecular barcoding, using unique molecular identifiers to normalize TCRbeta repertoire quantification. Using fastp trimming at Q25 and MiXCR clonotype assembly, TCRdb reanalyzed the public sequencing data and kept in-frame beta chains. Duplicate CDR3 protein sequences are folded into a single record with the most common DNA and genes. The sample profile shows 100,000 to 120,000 distinct CDR3 sequences; 10% of them were found once. Less than 10% of the sample lies in the top ten. The TCR originated in a human donor who donated a stem cell graft to a child with acute lymphoblastic leukemia. This sample comprised PBMCs from the stem cell graft donor, obtained from the stem cell graft.

The CDR3: CASTLLRGTEAFF. Here is the DNA: TGTGCCAGCACTCTCCTGAGGGGCACTGAAGCTTTCTTT. The V and J segments used are TRBV12-3 or TRBV12-4 and TRBJ1-1, and the D gene may be TRBD1, 5 bases matching. From cysteine to phenylalanine, the CDR3 is 13 amino acids long. Only the CDR3 portion is preserved as DNA: 39 bases, with reading frame beginning at the first base. At the junction V is shortened by 7 bases and J by 4 bases, with 13 bases in between.